These T cell receptor beta chains were read from a single sample in a study of OX40 agonist ivuxolimab in advanced cancers. Measured with immunoSEQ multiplex PCR; TCRdb has only the in-frame clones, and not every one. The sample has 40,000 to 60,000 clones; about four fifths are singletons. The material was CD4+ or CD8+ T cells sorted from blood, obtained in a trial of the OX40 agonist ivuxolimab. Receptors were obtained from an adult with an advanced solid tumor such as melanoma, head and neck, liver or kidney cancer. Each CDR3 is given with its conserved first and last residue. A D gene is named only where the DNA matches it firmly. For some rows the clone size is stated as once, few or many, or as a class when expanded; others skip it.

D,size,V,J,DNA,CDR3
TRBD1,NA,TRBV4-1,TRBJ1-6,TGCGCCAGCAGCCAAGTTACGACAGGGATTTCACCCCTCCACTTT,CASSQVTTGISPLHF
NA,NA,TRBV19,TRBJ1-1,TGTGCCAGTAGCCTCCGTTCAGTAAACACTGAAGCTTTCTTT,CASSLRSVNTEAFF
TRBD2,NA,TRBV28,TRBJ2-5,TGTGCCAGCAGTCAAACAATAGCGGGAGGAGGAGAGACCCAGTACTTC,CASSQTIAGGGETQYF
NA,NA,TRBV4-2,TRBJ2-1,TGTGCCAGCAGCCCTTCGGTCTCCTACAATGAGCAGTTCTTC,CASSPSVSYNEQFF
TRBD1,NA,TRBV7-6,TRBJ1-5,TGTGCCAGCAGCGAACAGGGACAGGGGCTTCAGCCCCAGCATTTT,CASSEQGQGLQPQHF
NA,NA,TRBV6-1,TRBJ2-3,TGTGCCAGCAGTGAACAATCGGGGACAATCACAGATACGCAGTATTTT,CASSEQSGTITDTQYF
NA,NA,TRBV7-9,TRBJ1-5,TGTGCCAGCAGCCATGTGGCGAGCAATCAGCCCCAGCATTTT,CASSHVASNQPQHF
TRBD2,NA,TRBV7-8,TRBJ2-1,TGTGCCAGCAGCTTAGTGGAGCGGGAGTGGTACAATGAGCAGTTCTTC,CASSLVEREWYNEQFF
NA,NA,TRBV15,TRBJ1-6,TGTGCCACCAGCAGTCGACAGGAGGTTAATTCACCCCTCCACTTT,CATSSRQEVNSPLHF
TRBD1,NA,TRBV6-1,TRBJ1-4,TGTGCCAGCAGAGTGCACAGGGGATTTGATGAAAAACTGTTTTTT,CASRVHRGFDEKLFF
TRBD2,NA,TRBV27,TRBJ2-3,TGTGCCAGCAGTTTTACTAGCGGTGGCACAGATACGCAGTATTTT,CASSFTSGGTDTQYF
NA,NA,TRBV28,TRBJ2-7,TGTGCCAGCAACTCGAGGGGGACAAATTCCTACGAGCAGTACTTC,CASNSRGTNSYEQYF
NA,NA,TRBV7-9,TRBJ2-1,TGTGCCAGCAGCTCCACTAGCACGAGCTCCTACAATGAGCAGTTCTTC,CASSSTSTSSYNEQFF
NA,NA,TRBV7-2,TRBJ1-1,TGTGCCAGCAGCTTAGTAAGGTTAGGGCCAGGGGACGGGAACACTGAAGCTTTCTTT,CASSLVRLGPGDGNTEAFF
NA,NA,TRBV28,TRBJ2-2,TGTGCCAGCAGTCACCAAACGGAGCTGTTTTTT,CASSHQTELFF
TRBD1,NA,TRBV27,TRBJ2-5,TGTGCCAGCAGTTTCGCCGGGACAGGGGGCGCGAAGACCCAGTACTTC,CASSFAGTGGAKTQYF
NA,NA,TRBV7-8,TRBJ1-5,TGTGCCAGCAGCCCGGACAACCGGAATCAGCCCCAGCATTTT,CASSPDNRNQPQHF
TRBD1,NA,TRBV5-6,TRBJ2-7,TGTGCCAGCAGCGAGGACAGGGAAATCTACGAGCAGTACTTC,CASSEDREIYEQYF
TRBD2,NA,TRBV27,TRBJ2-1,TGTGCCAGCAGCCCGGTTCTAGCGGGACTATACAATGAGCAGTTCTTC,CASSPVLAGLYNEQFF
NA,NA,TRBV2,TRBJ2-1,TGTGCCACACGCGACGGACTCAATGAGCAGTTCTTC,CATRDGLNEQFF
NA,NA,TRBV6-5,TRBJ1-2,TGTGCCAGCAGTTACTCGATTGGTGATTACGGCTACACCTTC,CASSYSIGDYGYTF
NA,NA,TRBV6-1,TRBJ1-1,TGTGCCAGCAGAATTTTATACACTGAAGCTTTCTTT,CASRILYTEAFF
NA,once,TRBV27,TRBJ2-3,TGTGCCAGCGGCCGGCCGAGCGAAAGCACAGATACGCAGTATTTT,CASGRPSESTDTQYF
TRBD1,few,TRBV12-5,TRBJ1-1,TGTGCTAGCTCTCAGGGGGGGACTGAAGCTTTCTTT,CASSQGGTEAFF
NA,few,TRBV10-3,TRBJ1-4,TGTGCCATCAGTGAGTCGGGGGATGTTAATGAAAAACTGTTTTTT,CAISESGDVNEKLFF
TRBD1,NA,TRBV28,TRBJ2-1,TGTGCCAGCAGCCCCGGGACAGACAATGAGCAGTTCTTC,CASSPGTDNEQFF
TRBD1,NA,TRBV11-2,TRBJ1-6,TGTGCCAGCAGCTTAACCGGGGCCGGGACAGGGTACTCACCCCTCCACTTT,CASSLTGAGTGYSPLHF
NA,NA,TRBV7-9,TRBJ1-1,TGTGCCAGCAGCTTAAGGGGCCTTGAAGCTTTCTTT,CASSLRGLEAFF
TRBD2,NA,TRBV19,TRBJ2-3,TGTGCCAGTAGTATTGTCGTGGGGGGGGATACGCAGTATTTT,CASSIVVGGDTQYF
NA,NA,TRBV4-1,TRBJ1-2,TGCGCCAGCAGCCAAGTTGATGGAAGCGGGGGACTCACTAACTATGGCTACACCTTC,CASSQVDGSGGLTNYGYTF
TRBD1,NA,TRBV4-1,TRBJ2-1,TGCGCCAGCAGTCTCTCGACAGGGGGCGGGTACAATGAGCAGTTCTTC,CASSLSTGGGYNEQFF
NA,NA,TRBV13,TRBJ1-1,TGTGCCAGCAGCTTTTATATGAACACTGAAGCTTTCTTT,CASSFYMNTEAFF
NA,once,TRBV11-2,TRBJ1-1,TGTGCCAGCAGCTTAGATCAAATGGGGTTTCGCACTGAAGCTTTCTTT,CASSLDQMGFRTEAFF
NA,medium-sized,TRBV9,TRBJ1-2,TGTGCCAGCAGCGTAGGACAGTTGAGGGCGTTGACCCATGGCTACACCTTC,CASSVGQLRALTHGYTF
TRBD1,NA,TRBV11-2,TRBJ1-5,TGTGCCAGCAGCTTAGCGGGGGAGTCAGGGGGTCAGCCCCAGCATTTT,CASSLAGESGGQPQHF
NA,NA,TRBV28,TRBJ1-3,TGTGCCAGCAGTCCACCCCGGGACATCGGAAACACCATATATTTT,CASSPPRDIGNTIYF
NA,NA,TRBV4-3,TRBJ1-1,TGCGCCAGCAGCCAAGATCCCCCCTTAATGGAAGGCACTGAAGCTTTCTTT,CASSQDPPLMEGTEAFF
NA,NA,TRBV28,TRBJ1-1,TGTGCCAGCAGCCCATTCGGGGGGGACACTGAAGCTTTCTTT,CASSPFGGDTEAFF
TRBD2,NA,TRBV7-6,TRBJ2-3,TGTGCCAGCAGCCTGCTGACTAGCGGAAGCACAGATACGCAGTATTTT,CASSLLTSGSTDTQYF
TRBD2,NA,TRBV7-8,TRBJ2-1,TGTGCCAGCAGCTTCGAAACGGGGGGGTCTTACAATGAGCAGTTCTTC,CASSFETGGSYNEQFF
NA,NA,TRBV29-1,TRBJ2-7,TGCAGCGTCAACCTAGGGGCGGCAGCCTACGAGCAGTACTTC,CSVNLGAAAYEQYF
TRBD2,NA,TRBV2,TRBJ2-7,TGTGCCAGCTCCTTGGGACTAGGGGGATACGAGCAGTACTTC,CASSLGLGGYEQYF
TRBD1,NA,TRBV2,TRBJ1-4,TGTGCCAGTCAGGGGGTTAATGAAAAACTGTTTTTT,CASQGVNEKLFF
NA,NA,TRBV6-1,TRBJ1-1,TGTGCCAGCAGTGACCTAGTGGGAGCTTTCTTT,CASSDLVGAFF
TRBD1,NA,TRBV7-9,TRBJ1-1,TGTGCCAGCAGTCCCGGGACAGGGGGTTGGGACACTGAAGCTTTCTTT,CASSPGTGGWDTEAFF
NA,NA,TRBV6-1,TRBJ1-1,TGTGCCAGCAGACCGACAGCCATGAACACTGAAGCTTTCTTT,CASRPTAMNTEAFF
NA,NA,TRBV28,TRBJ2-3,TGTGCCAGCAGTCCCTTTTTCGGCGGACTAACAGATACGCAGTATTTT,CASSPFFGGLTDTQYF
NA,NA,TRBV13,TRBJ2-5,TGTGCCAGCAGCCAAGAGACCCAGTACTTC,CASSQETQYF
NA,NA,TRBV28,TRBJ1-2,TGTGCCAGCAGTGTACAGGGCTCCTATGGCTACACCTTC,CASSVQGSYGYTF
NA,NA,TRBV6-1,TRBJ2-7,TGTGCCAGCAGTGTTTCCTACGAGCAGTACTTC,CASSVSYEQYF
TRBD1,NA,TRBV19,TRBJ2-3,TGTGCCAGTAGTATAGATGGGACAGGGGAGCAGTATTTT,CASSIDGTGEQYF
TRBD1,medium-sized,TRBV28,TRBJ1-5,TGTGCCAGCAGGGGAACAGGGGCCTTATATGACAATCAGCCCCAGCATTTT,CASRGTGALYDNQPQHF
NA,NA,TRBV6-1,TRBJ2-1,TGTGCCAGCAGTGAAGGGTTCTCCTACAATGAGCAGTTCTTC,CASSEGFSYNEQFF
TRBD2,NA,TRBV27,TRBJ2-7,TGTGCCAGCAGTTTAATGGGGACTAGCGGAATGTACGAGCAGTACTTC,CASSLMGTSGMYEQYF
TRBD2,NA,TRBV7-8,TRBJ2-5,TGTGCCAGCAGCTTAATAGCGGGAGCATGGGAGACCCAGTACTTC,CASSLIAGAWETQYF
NA,NA,TRBV4-1,TRBJ2-1,TGCGCCACAAGTGAACAGGGGGGGTACAATGAGCAGTTCTTC,CATSEQGGYNEQFF
TRBD2,NA,TRBV6-5,TRBJ2-1,TGTGCCAGCAGTTACCGACTAGCGGGCCTCAATGAGCAGTTCTTC,CASSYRLAGLNEQFF
NA,NA,TRBV13,TRBJ1-3,TGTGCCAGCAGCTTAGCTCCGAGGGGAAACACCATATATTTT,CASSLAPRGNTIYF
TRBD1,NA,TRBV4-3,TRBJ2-7,TGCGCCAGCAGCCAAGGGACAGGAGTTAGCGAGCAGTACTTC,CASSQGTGVSEQYF